These 10 T cell receptor beta chains came from one sample sequenced in a study of Tregs in tolerant kidney transplant recipients (dated by TCRdb to between 2018 and 2021). Library preparation employed the immunoSEQ multiplex PCR assay. This is the immuneACCESS table as TCRdb keeps it, with only in-frame sequences that have V and J called. A part of the clones is gone; compared with another copy, unresolved V genes explain less than half, and the rest is unexplained. Counted in this sample were approximately 19,000 clones; around three fifths of them appeared once. The ten largest clones capture around 3% of the sample. No antigen is known for these receptors. The sequenced sample consisted of Tregs from blood cultured with allogeneic cells. These receptors were taken from a human donor in good health.

This chain connects TRBV2 to TRBJ2-5; D call uncertain. This CDR3 is built from 12 residues. Germline V lookup: CDR1 SNHLY, CDR2 FYNNEI. Trimming stripped 8 bases from V and 2 bases from J, with 9 bases between. CDR3 bases: TGTGCCAGCTCTGTCGTTCAAGAGACCCAGTACTTC. The encoded protein is CASSVVQETQYF.

The chain is built from TRBV7-9 and TRBJ2-1; a weak D match, TRBD2 (5 bases). The CDR3 contains 16 residues. Per the germline V gene, CDR1 is SEHNR and CDR2 is FQNEAQ (reference sequence). Trimming cost V 1 base and J 0 bases, with 10 bases left between them. The chain's CDR3 is CASSLGVGSSYNEQFF. CDR3 DNA: TGTGCCAGCAGCTTAGGGGTGGGGAGCTCCTACAATGAGCAGTTCTTC.

This chain's CDR3 is CASSLTGGGEAFF. CDR3 bases: TGTGCCAGCAGCTTGACAGGGGGCGGTGAAGCTTTCTTT. V and J are TRBV5-4 and TRBJ1-1, with TRBD1 matching over 9 bases. CDR1 is SGHNT and CDR2 is YYREEE in the germline V gene (reference sequence). V shed 1 base and J 7 bases; nucleotides not matched to a gene: 2. The CDR3 is 13 amino acids.

CDR3 loop: CAWSPVRGGEQYF. The CDR3, as DNA: TGTGCCTGGAGTCCCGTTCGGGGTGGCGAGCAGTACTTC. This chain uses TRBV30 with TRBJ2-7; possible D gene TRBD2, 5 bases. The CDR3 is 13 residues long. Germline V lookup: CDR1 GTSNPN, CDR2 SVGIG (reference sequence). Trimming cost V 2 bases and J 6 bases, with 14 bases left between them.

The chain has TRBV4-1 and TRBJ2-3; 9 positions match TRBD1. The J segment lost 5 bases and the V segment lost 0 bases, leaving 15 bases of the junction unmatched. The CDR3 loop spans 19 amino acids. From germline, CDR1 is MGHRA and CDR2 YSYEKL. DNA for the CDR3: TGCGCCAGCAGCCAAGATCATTGGACAGGGGCCAACGGTGGAGATACGCAGTATTTT. Protein sequence: CASSQDHWTGANGGDTQYF.

J is TRBJ2-1 and V is TRBV6-5; 7 bases map to TRBD1. The junction had 2 bases not matched to a gene; V was cut back by 2 bases and J by 4 bases. CDR3 size: 14 residues. The germline V gene has CDR1 MNHEY and CDR2 SVGAGI. In DNA form, the CDR3 reads TGTGCCAGCAGTTACGTGACAGGGTACAATGAGCAGTTCTTC. It specifies CASSYVTGYNEQFF.

This chain joins TRBV6-5 and TRBJ2-1; TRBD1 matches 8 bases. The CDR3 covers 15 residues. CDR1 is MNHEY, CDR2 SVGAGI, per germline. Trimming took 7 bases from V and 3 from J; bases not matched to a gene: 8. The CDR3 DNA reads as TGTGCCAGCATCAGGCGGACAGGGAACTACAATGAGCAGTTCTTC. It codes for CASIRRTGNYNEQFF.

The chain has TRBV5-1 and TRBJ2-2; 9 bases agree with TRBD1. Germline V CDR1 and CDR2: SGHRS, YFSETQ. V shed 0 bases and J 3 bases; nucleotides not matched to a gene: 3. The CDR3 loop spans 16 amino acids. The CDR3 sequence: CASSLGDRDDTGELFF. CDR3 in DNA: TGCGCCAGCAGCTTGGGGGACAGGGATGACACCGGGGAGCTGTTTTTT.

This clone rates as medium-sized. This rearrangement joins TRBV6-6 to TRBJ1-2; weak D call: TRBD1 (5 bases). Germline CDR1 reads MNHNY; CDR2 reads SVGAGI (reference sequence). The CDR3 is 12 residues long. The V end was cut by 5 bases, the J end by 8 bases, with 12 bases between. The CDR3 DNA is TGTGCCAGCAGTACCGAGGGGTACGGCTACACCTTC. Protein product: CASSTEGYGYTF.

The gene calls are TRBV5-1 and TRBJ2-7; 11 bases are a match to TRBD2. Trimming removed 4 bases from V and 6 bases from J; junction bases left unmatched: 12. The CDR3 spans 16 residues. Germline assignment: CDR1 SGHRS and CDR2 YFSETQ. As DNA, the CDR3 is TGCGCCAGCAGCACCAACCGACTAGCGGGAAAGGGCGAGCAGTACTTC. This codes for CASSTNRLAGKGEQYF.